This T cell receptor (beta chain) was identified during a study of blood T cell repertoires in COVID-19. About the research overall: Acute and convalescent COVID-19 samples came from the United States, Italy and Spain. PBMCs, B-cell-depleted T cells, or T cells provided the cDNA or gDNA that made up the material.

Germline CDR1 reads SGHNT; CDR2 reads YYREEE (reference sequence). The CDR3 is made up of 15 amino acids. J was trimmed by 4 bases and V by 4 bases; bases with no gene match: 6. Authors' processing steps: Cell counts per sample came from amplifying reference gene primers. Using immunoSEQ multiplex PCR, the repertoire was profiled, and TCRdb retains in-frame clones only, with some absent. That table supplies the V and J calls and clone size; D and trimming were determined from the DNA. The sample includes roughly 35,000 clones, approximately 72% of them seen just once. This clone was observed a single time.

This chain uses TRBV5-4 with TRBJ2-2; TRBD1 matches 8 bases. The sequence was collected from a man at least 80 years old with acute or convalescent COVID-19. Specimen: peripheral blood. The CDR3 bases are TGTGCCAGCAGCCCCGGACAGGGCGTCACCGGGGAGCTGTTTTTT. It is translated as CASSPGQGVTGELFF.